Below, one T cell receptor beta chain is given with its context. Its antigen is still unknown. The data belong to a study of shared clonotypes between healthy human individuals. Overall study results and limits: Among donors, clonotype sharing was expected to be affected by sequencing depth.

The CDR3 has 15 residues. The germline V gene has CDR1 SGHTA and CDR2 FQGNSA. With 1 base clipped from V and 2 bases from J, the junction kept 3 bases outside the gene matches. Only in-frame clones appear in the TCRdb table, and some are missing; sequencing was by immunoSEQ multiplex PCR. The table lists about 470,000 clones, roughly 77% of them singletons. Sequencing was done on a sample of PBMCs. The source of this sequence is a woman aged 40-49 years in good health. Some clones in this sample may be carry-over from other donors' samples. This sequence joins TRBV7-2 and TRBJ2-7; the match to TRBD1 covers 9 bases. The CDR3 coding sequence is TGTGCCAGCAGCTTAGGGGGACAGGGCGCCTACGAGCAGTACTTC. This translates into CASSLGGQGAYEQYF. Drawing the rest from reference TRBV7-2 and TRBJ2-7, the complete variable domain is GAGVSQSPSNKVTEKGKDVELRCDPISGHTALYWYRQSLGQGLEFLIYFQGNSAPDKSGLPSDRFSAERTGGSVSTLTIQRTQQEDSAVYLCASSLGGQGAYEQYFGPGTRLTVT.